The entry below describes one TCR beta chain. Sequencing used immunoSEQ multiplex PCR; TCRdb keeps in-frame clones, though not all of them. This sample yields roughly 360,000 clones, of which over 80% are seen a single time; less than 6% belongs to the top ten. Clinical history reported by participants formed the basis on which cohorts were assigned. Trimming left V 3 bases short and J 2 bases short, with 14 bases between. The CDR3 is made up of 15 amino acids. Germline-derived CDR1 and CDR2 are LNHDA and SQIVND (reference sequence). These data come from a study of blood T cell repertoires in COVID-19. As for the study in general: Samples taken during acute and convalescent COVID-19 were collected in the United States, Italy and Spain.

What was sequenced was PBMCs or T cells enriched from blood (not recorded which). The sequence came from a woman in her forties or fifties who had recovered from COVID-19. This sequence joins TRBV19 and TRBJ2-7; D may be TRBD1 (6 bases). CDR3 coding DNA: TGTGCCAGTAGTATTGGCAGGGGTGGCACCTACGAGCAGTACTTC. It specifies CASSIGRGGTYEQYF. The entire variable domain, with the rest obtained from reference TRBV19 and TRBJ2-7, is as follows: DGGITQSPKYLFRKEGQNVTLSCEQNLNHDAMYWYRQDPGQGLRLIYYSQIVNDFQKGDIAEGYSVSREKKESFPLTVTSAQKNPTAFYLCASSIGRGGTYEQYFGPGTRLTVT.